This section outlines one T cell receptor beta chain sequence together with its context. Its antigen is still unknown. The data are from a study of OX40 agonist ivuxolimab in advanced cancers. General study findings and limits: Normalized T-cell clonal expansion was also low in a subset of nonresponders.

This table comes from immunoSEQ multiplex PCR, and its TCRdb copy is limited to in-frame clones, with some not included. This repertoire shows 75,000 to 100,000 clones, around 84% found once; its top ten account for less than 2%. V trimming: 5 bases; J trimming: 8 bases; junction bases outside the gene matches: 9. Germline CDR1 reads SEHNR; CDR2 reads FQNEAQ (reference sequence). CDR3 length: 14 residues. The chain carries TRBV7-9 and TRBJ1-2; 9 positions agree with TRBD1. This receptor was identified in an adult with an advanced solid tumor such as melanoma, head and neck, liver or kidney cancer. The source material was CD4+ or CD8+ T cells sorted from blood, sampled in a trial of the OX40 agonist ivuxolimab. CDR3 bases: TGTGCCAGCAGCGCGGGGACAGGGAATGGCGGCTACACCTTC. Its translation is CASSAGTGNGGYTF.